This T cell receptor (beta chain) came from a study of blood T cell repertoires in COVID-19 (TCRdb year 2020). Background on the whole study: Collaborator samples came from the United States, Italy and Spain and covered acute and convalescent phases of COVID-19. The material from the prospective study consisted of cDNA or gDNA derived from T cells, B-cell-depleted T cells, or PBMCs. The dataset comprised deeply sampled blood TCRbeta repertoires from subjects exposed to, actively infected with, or recovered from COVID-19. A freely available public database, intended as a resource for researchers studying the immune response to SARS-CoV-2, is where the repertoires were released. The samples were drawn from two sources: the first 160 participants of the ongoing ImmuneRACE study, and fewer than 1,500 subjects contributed by 6 global collaborators. Sample metadata almost always included a de-identified subject ID, COVID-19 status, age in years and sex. Where available, HLA class I and class II types were taken from metadata supplied by the sample provider and were not determined by assay-based typing.

On the study overall, not on this receptor specifically: How much clinical and demographic metadata was included differed by source and by participant, and the metadata was provided uncurated.

As for this clone: Its cognate antigen has yet to be identified. Base qualities are not recorded, but no much larger clone differs from it by a single base.

One collaborating source in Seattle enrolled patients during active infection and followed them longitudinally through the course of disease. The collaborating institutions used their own protocols to collect whole blood in K2EDTA tubes. For TCRbeta analysis, collaborator samples were shipped as frozen whole blood, as isolated PBMCs, or as DNA extracted from either sample type. The immunoSEQ Assay, a bias-controlled multiplex PCR, was used to amplify TCRbeta CDR3 regions from genomic DNA. As for the authors' bioinformatics: Within the assay, amplification of reference gene primers was used to estimate how many nucleated cells each sample contained. To quantify the absolute abundance of each unique TCRbeta CDR3 rearrangement, sequence reads were collapsed and filtered. For each sample, productive Simpson clonality was calculated as the square root of Simpson's diversity index over productive rearrangements. Held by TCRdb, this immuneACCESS table contains in-frame sequences only and omits some clones. Under half of the omission traces to an unresolved V gene where checked; the cause of the rest is unknown. The V and J calls and clone size come from that table; D and trimming were worked out from the DNA. The sample includes about 360,000 clones, with approximately 86% observed a single time. The ten largest clones capture 7% to 7.5% of the sample.

Material: peripheral blood. The receptor's source is a woman in her sixties or seventies with COVID-19, enrolled during active disease.

CDR3 region: CATGEQGTGELFF. The nucleotides are TGTGCCACCGGGGAACAGGGCACCGGGGAGCTGTTTTTT. The rearranged segments are TRBV24-1 and TRBJ2-2; TRBD1 is possibly the D segment (6 matching bases). The CDR1 and CDR2 encoded by the germline V gene are KGHDR and SFDVKD. There are 13 amino acids in the CDR3, from cysteine to phenylalanine inclusive. The entry retains the CDR3 DNA only, 39 bases that are in frame from base 1. Cut back by 9 bases and 4 bases, the V and J ends lie 11 bases apart.